Detailed here is one TCR beta chain. This sample is drawn from a study of control samples from healthy donors and cancer patients. The repertoire was sequenced with immunoSEQ multiplex PCR; TCRdb's copy has only in-frame clones and lacks some. The table shows over 200,000 clones, with approximately 80% occurring only once. This clonotype was obtained from a woman aged 55-70 years with lung cancer. Sequencing was performed on PBMCs.

CDR3 amino acids: CASSRLAGSTDTQYF. Here the CDR3 DNA reads TGTGCCAGCAGCCGACTAGCGGGGAGCACAGATACGCAGTATTTT. The rearrangement links TRBV3-1 (or the pseudogene TRBV3-2) to TRBJ2-3; 11 bases match TRBD2. The germline CDR1 and CDR2 sequences are LGHDT and YNNKEL (reference sequence). The CDR3 is made up of 15 amino acids. The ends lost 4 bases at V and 0 bases at J; junction bases unmatched: 0.